The TCR beta chain described here comes from a study of Ad26.COV2.S vaccination and SARS-CoV-2 variants. Clones were read by immunoSEQ multiplex PCR, and TCRdb kept only the in-frame ones, dropping some. The sample comprises approximately 280,000 clones, around 87% of which are singletons, and about 3.1% rests with the top ten. The V gene's germline CDR1 is GTSNPN and CDR2 SVGIG (reference sequence). CDR3 length: 15 amino acids. Trimming took 0 bases from V and 7 from J, leaving 15 bases between them. Treatment of the sample: around 19 received Ad26.COV2.S at low or high dose, single or two shots; about 5 received placebo; per-sample allocation not given. Each sample was drawn 63 days after the first injection (of vaccine or placebo).

This clonotype was obtained from a person between 18 and 65 years old who received the Ad26.COV2.S COVID-19 vaccine or a placebo. The input for sequencing was peripheral blood, taken in a trial of Ad26.COV2.S vaccine versus placebo. The chain uses TRBV30 and TRBJ1-4, with D maybe TRBD1 (5 bases). In DNA form, the CDR3 reads TGTGCCTGGAGTGTTCCGGGGGGAGCATCTGAAAAACTGTTTTTT. Translation: CAWSVPGGASEKLFF.